This is a list of T cell receptor beta chains from one sample in a study of Graves' ophthalmopathy and Graves' hyperthyroidism. TCRdb ran MiXCR on the multiplex PCR reads and lists one entry per CDR3 protein. The sample records roughly 500,000 distinct CDR3 sequences, 13% to 15% being singletons. Sequencing was performed on blood. These receptor sequences come from a young woman with Graves' ophthalmopathy. CDR3s include the opening cysteine and the closing phenylalanine or tryptophan. A D gene is named only where the DNA matches it firmly. Clone size is not always given. Where it is, it says once, few, many or a class for expanded clones.

abundance | j_gene | v_gene | d_gene | CDR3nt | CDR3aa
many | TRBJ2-7 | TRBV30 | NA | TGTGCCTGGAGTACCGGCGGGACAATAGACGCCCACGAGCAGTACTTC | CAWSTGGTIDAHEQYF
many | TRBJ2-5 | TRBV12-3/TRBV12-4 | TRBD2 | TGTGCCAGCAGTTCGGGGGGACGACAAGAGACCCAGTACTTC | CASSSGGRQETQYF
many | TRBJ2-4 | TRBV7-2 | TRBD2 | TGTGCCAGCAGCCCAGCTAGCGGGAAGATCATTCAGTACTTC | CASSPASGKIIQYF
many | TRBJ1-5 | TRBV19 | TRBD1 | TGTGCCAGTGGTCCGGACAGGTGGAGTCAGCCCCAGCATTTT | CASGPDRWSQPQHF
many | TRBJ1-2 | TRBV25-1 | NA | TGTGCCAGCAGTGAAGGGAGTGGGGTTGGGAATGGCTACACCTTC | CASSEGSGVGNGYTF
NA | TRBJ2-5 | TRBV6-5 | NA | TGTGCCAGCAGTTACGGGCTCCTCCCCCCGGAGACCCAGTACTTC | CASSYGLLPPETQYF
many | TRBJ2-2 | TRBV7-3 | TRBD2 | TGTGCCAGCAGCTCGCCCGGGACTAGCAACACCGGGGAGCTGTTTTTT | CASSSPGTSNTGELFF
few | TRBJ2-2 | TRBV30 | NA | TGTGCCTGGAGAAACAGGGCGGGCGGGGAGCTGTTTTTT | CAWRNRAGGELFF
many | TRBJ1-6 | TRBV6-5 | NA | TGTGCCAGCAGTTCCTCTGGACTGATCTATAATTCACCCCTCCACTTT | CASSSSGLIYNSPLHF
NA | TRBJ1-1 | TRBV5-1 | NA | TGCGCCAGCAGCTTGAGAGGGGGGGCGGGGATGAACACTGAAGCTTTCTTT | CASSLRGGAGMNTEAFF
many | TRBJ1-2 | TRBV18 | NA | TGTGCCAGCTCACCACCAGGTTCCCCAGATGGCTACACCTTC | CASSPPGSPDGYTF
many | TRBJ2-2 | TRBV11-2 | NA | TGTGCCAGCAGCCAGAGGGCCGAAGAAGCACTCGGCGGGGAGCTGTTTTTT | CASSQRAEEALGGELFF
NA | TRBJ2-7 | TRBV6-5 | NA | TGTGCCAGCAGTTACTCGACGGGACGGCGACTTTTCTTC | CASSYSTGRRLFF
many | TRBJ2-7 | TRBV28 | NA | TGTGCCAGCAGAGAAAGGTCAGCCTACGAGCAGTACTTC | CASRERSAYEQYF
many | TRBJ2-5 | TRBV12-3/TRBV12-4 | NA | TGTGCCAGCAGTTTAGGCCAACTAGCCGCCCAAGAGACCCAGTACTTC | CASSLGQLAAQETQYF
many | TRBJ2-7 | TRBV11-2 | NA | TGTGCCAGCAGCTTTCCGACGGGGCCTAACTACGAGCAGTACTTC | CASSFPTGPNYEQYF
many | TRBJ2-7 | TRBV4-2 | NA | TGTGCCAGCAGCCAAGATAACGGCGCCTACGAGCAGTACTTC | CASSQDNGAYEQYF
many | TRBJ2-5 | TRBV20-1 | TRBD2 | TGCAGTGCTAGGGCTGGTTTTACTAGCGGGAGGTACCAAGAGACCCAGTACTTC | CSARAGFTSGRYQETQYF
many | TRBJ1-1 | TRBV2 | NA | TGTGCCAGCAGTGACACTGACACTGAAGCTTTCTTT | CASSDTDTEAFF
many | TRBJ2-7 | TRBV27 | TRBD2 | TGTGCCAGCAGCCAGCTAGCGGGGGACTACGAGCAGTACTTC | CASSQLAGDYEQYF
many | TRBJ1-2 | TRBV6-5 | TRBD1 | TGTGCCAGCAGTTACATACAGGGGAATAACTATGGCTACACCTTC | CASSYIQGNNYGYTF
many | TRBJ2-7 | TRBV7-9 | NA | TGTGCCAGCAGCTTAGAACAGGGTTACGAGCAGTACTTC | CASSLEQGYEQYF
once | TRBJ1-1 | TRBV12-3/TRBV12-4 | TRBD1 | TGTGCCAGCAGGGGGGCAGGGGGGAGCACTGAAGCTTTCTTT | CASRGAGGSTEAFF
many | TRBJ2-2 | TRBV11-2 | NA | TGTGCCAGCAGCTTGGAGAGGGACACCGGGGAGCTGTTTTTT | CASSLERDTGELFF
many | TRBJ1-5 | TRBV5-1 | NA | TGCGCCAGCAGCCTGGGCTTCAATCAGCCCCAGCATTTT | CASSLGFNQPQHF
NA | TRBJ1-1 | TRBV24-1 | TRBD1 | TGTGCCACCATCGGGACAGGGGATGAAGCTTTCTTT | CATIGTGDEAFF
many | TRBJ1-1 | TRBV9 | NA | TGTGCCAGCAGCGTAGAACCGACAGGGAACACTGAAGCTTTCTTT | CASSVEPTGNTEAFF
many | TRBJ1-6 | TRBV28 | TRBD1 | TGTGCCAGCAGTTTTTTGGACAGGGGGCTCATGAATTCACCCCTCCACTTT | CASSFLDRGLMNSPLHF
many | TRBJ2-7 | TRBV7-9 | NA | TGTGCCAGCAGCCCGGCCGGGACTCCCTCCTACGAGCAGTACTTC | CASSPAGTPSYEQYF
many | TRBJ2-5 | TRBV20-1 | NA | TGCAGTGCTAGAGATTTAAGGGGCGCGACCCAGTACTTC | CSARDLRGATQYF
many | TRBJ2-4 | TRBV6-1 | NA | TGTGCCAGCAGCGACTGGGACTTTCAGTACTTC | CASSDWDFQYF
NA | TRBJ2-7 | TRBV30 | TRBD1 | TGTGCCTGGAGTGGGCCCGGACAGGGAACCGTGGACTACGAGCAGTACTTC | CAWSGPGQGTVDYEQYF
many | TRBJ2-5 | TRBV7-2 | TRBD2 | TGTGCCAGCAGCTTAGGATCTAGCGGCGGTGAGACCCAGTACTTC | CASSLGSSGGETQYF
many | TRBJ1-2 | TRBV6-5 | NA | TGTGCCAGCAGTTACTCGAATTATGGTGGCGCGGGCTACACCTTC | CASSYSNYGGAGYTF
many | TRBJ1-2 | TRBV19 | TRBD1 | TGTGCCAGTAGTATGCGCCCCGAGACAGGGGGCGTATATGGCTACACCTTC | CASSMRPETGGVYGYTF
NA | TRBJ1-1 | TRBV6-2/TRBV6-3 | TRBD1 | TGTGCCAGCAGACCAGGGGGCCCATTGAACACTGAAGCTTTCTTT | CASRPGGPLNTEAFF
many | TRBJ1-1 | TRBV28 | NA | TGTGCCAGCAGTTTCCCGCGGACCTTGGGCACTGAAGCTTTCTTT | CASSFPRTLGTEAFF
many | TRBJ1-1 | TRBV25-1 | NA | TGTGCCAGCAGTGAATGGGGGGTGAACACTGAAGCTTTCTTT | CASSEWGVNTEAFF
many | TRBJ1-6 | TRBV29-1 | NA | TGCAGCGTTGAGCTAGGGGGGCGCGGTTCACCCCTCCACTTT | CSVELGGRGSPLHF
many | TRBJ1-1 | TRBV6-5 | NA | TGTGCCAGCAGTTACGGTCCGGGTGACACTGAAGCTTTCTTT | CASSYGPGDTEAFF
many | TRBJ2-7 | TRBV6-5 | TRBD2 | TGTGCCAGCAGTTCCCCCGGGGGGGAGCAGTACTTC | CASSSPGGEQYF
many | TRBJ2-6 | TRBV6-4 | NA | TGTGCCAGCAGTGACTCGAAAGGGACTGGGGCCAACGTCCTGACTTTC | CASSDSKGTGANVLTF
many | TRBJ1-1 | TRBV2 | NA | TGTGCCAGCCGAGGAGGTGAAGCTTTCTTT | CASRGGEAFF
many | TRBJ1-2 | TRBV14 | NA | TGTGCCAGCAGCCAAGCGATCGGGGTAGTAACTGATGGCTACACCTTC | CASSQAIGVVTDGYTF
NA | TRBJ1-5 | TRBV4-1 | NA | TGCGCCAGCAGCCAGGGGCGTTTACGCTCGAGCAATCAGCCCCAGCATTTT | CASSQGRLRSSNQPQHF
NA | TRBJ1-2 | TRBV28 | NA | TGTGCCAGCAGTAACCGGGAGCCCTATGGCTACACCTTC | CASSNREPYGYTF
many | TRBJ1-1 | TRBV2 | NA | TGTGCCAGCAGTGAACCCGGGCCAGCTTTCTTT | CASSEPGPAFF
few | TRBJ2-7 | TRBV6-1 | TRBD2 | TGTGCCAGCAGTCGACTAGCCACCTCCTACGAGCAGTACTTC | CASSRLATSYEQYF
many | TRBJ1-1 | TRBV9 | NA | TGTGCCAGCAGCGTAGAATCAGGTGAAGCGGCTTTCTTT | CASSVESGEAAFF